These 22 T cell receptor beta chains were sequenced from one sample in a study of blood T cell repertoires in COVID-19. Repertoires were generated with immunoSEQ multiplex PCR, while TCRdb's copy carries only in-frame clones and drops some. In the table there are some 240,000 clones, 92% of which are singletons. The sequenced sample consisted of peripheral blood. Receptors were obtained from a man in his fifties or sixties with COVID-19, enrolled during active disease.

The V gene is TRBV2, the J gene TRBJ2-3; 8 nucleotides match TRBD1. The CDR3 loop spans 12 amino acids. Looked up from germline, CDR1 is SNHLY and CDR2 is FYNNEI. The V segment lost 5 bases and the J segment 15 bases; nucleotides outside the gene matches: 10. CDR3 residues: CASSYDRGPQYF. The CDR3 DNA sequence: TGTGCCAGCAGTTACGACAGGGGCCCCCAATATTTT.

The rearrangement uses TRBV6-6 and TRBJ1-5, with a possible D match to TRBD1 (5 bases). V was pared by 2 bases and J by 6 bases, with 8 bases between. Germline CDR1 MNHNY, CDR2 SVGAGI (reference sequence). CDR3 length: 13 residues. CDR3 DNA sequence: TGTGCCAGCAGTTACAGGGGTTCTCAGCCCCAGCATTTT. Its protein product is CASSYRGSQPQHF.

This chain joins TRBV6-6 and TRBJ2-2; D is possibly TRBD1 (6 bases). V was pared by 6 bases and J by 2 bases, with 13 bases between. Germline V gene data show CDR1 as MNHNY and CDR2 as SVGAGI (reference sequence). CDR3 length: 15 residues. In nucleotides, the CDR3 is TGTGCCAGCAGCCCCATGACAGGAAACACCGGGGAGCTGTTTTTT. Translating gives CASSPMTGNTGELFF.

The chain recombines TRBV5-4 with TRBJ2-7; 11 bases are shared with TRBD2. The V gene's germline CDR1 is SGHNT and CDR2 YYREEE (reference sequence). V gave up 4 bases and J gave up 4 bases; unmatched junction bases: 13. CDR3 length: 17 amino acids. DNA of the CDR3: TGTGCCAGCAGCATAGGGACTAGCGGCCTAGGCGGTTACGAGCAGTACTTC. Protein product: CASSIGTSGLGGYEQYF.

The V gene is TRBV24-1, the J gene TRBJ2-1, with D unresolved. V lost 1 base and J 6 bases, leaving 9 bases between the germline ends. CDR3 length equals 14 residues. Germline V lookup: CDR1 KGHDR, CDR2 SFDVKD. CDR3: CATSDFGDFNEQFF. CDR3 in DNA: TGTGCCACCAGTGATTTTGGAGACTTCAATGAGCAGTTCTTC.

The genes are TRBV5-1 and TRBJ1-2; possible D gene TRBD1, 6 bases. Trimming left V 2 bases short and J 8 bases short, with 13 bases between. This CDR3 contains 13 residues. From germline, CDR1 is SGHRS and CDR2 YFSETQ. DNA of the CDR3: TGCGCCAGCAGCTTTATAGGGGGTCAAGGCTACACCTTC. The encoded protein is CASSFIGGQGYTF.

This clone has a handful of counts. The rearrangement links TRBV18 to TRBJ2-7; D ambiguous. The CDR3 spans 14 residues. V dropped 6 bases and J dropped 2 bases, with 14 bases sitting between them. CDR1 and CDR2 (germline): KGHSH, LQKENI. The CDR3 DNA follows: TGTGCCAGCTCCCCCTCGGTAGATCCCTACGAGCAGTACTTC. Translating it yields CASSPSVDPYEQYF.

The chain recombines TRBV7-8 with TRBJ2-7; TRBD2 agrees at 13 bases. The V gene end was trimmed by 3 bases and the J gene end by 3 bases; junction bases not matched to a gene: 8. This CDR3 contains 17 residues. Germline loops: CDR1 SGHVS, CDR2 FQNEAQ. The CDR3, as DNA: TGTGCCAGCAGCTTCTCCGGGACTAGCGGGGTCCGCTACGAGCAGTACTTC. This encodes CASSFSGTSGVRYEQYF.

The CDR3 sequence is CASSPDRGLGQPQHF. The CDR3 region has the DNA TGTGCCAGCAGTCCCGACAGGGGTTTAGGTCAGCCCCAGCATTTT. V and J are TRBV28 and TRBJ1-5; 8 bases fit TRBD1. Trimming at V came to 5 bases and at J to 6 bases, leaving 9 bases not matched to a gene. This CDR3 spans 15 amino acids. The V gene's germline CDR1 is MDHEN and CDR2 SYDVKM.

This clone was seen a single time. The gene calls are TRBV6-1 and TRBJ1-4, with unresolved D. CDR1 MNHNS and CDR2 SASEGT come from the germline V gene. V was trimmed by 2 bases and J by 6 bases, leaving 13 bases between them. This CDR3 region has 15 residues. This chain's CDR3 is CASSEPEEAYEKLFF. The CDR3 region has the DNA TGTGCCAGCAGTGAACCTGAGGAAGCCTATGAAAAACTGTTTTTT.

The V call is TRBV6-1, the J call TRBJ1-3; the D gene is possibly TRBD1 (6 bases). With 0 bases removed from V and 4 bases from J, the gap between germline ends came to 13 bases. CDR3 size: 16 residues. Germline V gene data show CDR1 as MNHNS and CDR2 as SASEGT. The CDR3 loop reads CASSEAPGVSGNTIYF. Written as DNA, the CDR3 is TGTGCCAGCAGTGAAGCCCCAGGGGTGTCCGGAAACACCATATATTTT.

The chain recombines TRBV7-3 with TRBJ1-1; a possible D gene is TRBD1 (6 bases). Germline loops: CDR1 SGHTA, CDR2 FQGTGA. There are 16 residues in the CDR3. With 5 bases removed from V and 0 bases from J, the gap between germline ends came to 16 bases. CDR3 bases: TGTGCCAGCAGCCCCATACAGACAGGTTTGAACACTGAAGCTTTCTTT. The encoded protein is CASSPIQTGLNTEAFF.

This rearrangement joins TRBV5-6 to TRBJ1-5; perhaps TRBD1 as D (5 bases). CDR1 and CDR2 from the germline V gene are SGHDT and YYEEEE. The V end was cut by 2 bases, the J end by 2 bases, with 11 bases between. The CDR3 has 15 amino acids. CDR3 in DNA: TGTGCCAGCAGCTTAAGGACCAGGGGCAATCAGCCCCAGCATTTT. Its translation: CASSLRTRGNQPQHF.

This chain joins TRBV4-3 and TRBJ2-1; TRBD2 aligns across 12 bases. Per the germline V gene, CDR1 is LGHNA and CDR2 is YSLEER. The CDR3 totals 17 residues. V shed 1 base and J 9 bases; nucleotides not matched to a gene: 10. CDR3 amino acids: CASSQVVTSGRWSEQFF. The DNA for the CDR3 is TGCGCCAGCAGCCAAGTGGTAACTAGCGGGAGGTGGAGTGAGCAGTTCTTC.

The rearrangement uses TRBV6-6 and TRBJ2-7; D is ambiguous. Germline lookup yields CDR1 MNHNY and CDR2 SVGAGI (reference sequence). Trimming removed 7 bases from V and 3 bases from J, with 10 bases in between. The CDR3 sequence is 12 residues long. The CDR3 here is CASNPAGYEQYF. As DNA, the CDR3 is TGTGCCAGCAACCCCGCAGGCTACGAGCAGTACTTC.

The rearrangement links TRBV3-1 (or the pseudogene TRBV3-2) to TRBJ1-1; 10 bases align to TRBD1. Germline V lookup: CDR1 LGHDT, CDR2 YNNKEL (reference sequence). This CDR3 is built from 15 residues. Trimming took 1 base from V and 5 from J; bases not matched to a gene: 4. CDR3 sequence reads: CASSQGGTGVTEAFF. CDR3 bases: TGTGCCAGCAGCCAAGGAGGGACAGGGGTTACTGAAGCTTTCTTT.

The gene calls are TRBV7-2 and TRBJ2-7, with 13 bases fitting TRBD2. V shed 5 bases and J 2 bases; nucleotides not matched to a gene: 3. The CDR3 is 15 residues long. The germline V gene encodes CDR1 SGHTA and CDR2 FQGNSA. The CDR3 nucleotides read TGTGCCAGCAGCGCGGGACTAGCGGGACCCTACGAGCAGTACTTC. As protein: CASSAGLAGPYEQYF.

The CDR3 DNA sequence: TGTGCCAGCAGTTTAAGGACGGGGGGCTATAGCAATCAGCCCCAGCATTTT. Encoded protein: CASSLRTGGYSNQPQHF. The rearrangement links TRBV28 to TRBJ1-5; weak D call: TRBD1 (6 bases). Trimming shortened V by 2 bases and J by 0 bases, and 14 bases separated the two germline ends. CDR1 and CDR2 from the germline V gene are MDHEN and SYDVKM. This CDR3 is 17 amino acids long. The full variable domain, completed using reference TRBV28 and TRBJ1-5, is DVKVTQSSRYLVKRTGEKVFLECVQDMDHENMFWYRQDPGLGLRLIYFSYDVKMKEKGDIPEGYSVSREKKERFSLILESASTNQTSMYLCASSLRTGGYSNQPQHFGDGTRLSIL.

The rearrangement joins TRBV27 to TRBJ1-6, with D unresolved. The germline V gene has CDR1 MNHEY and CDR2 SMNVEV (reference sequence). The V end was cut by 6 bases, the J end by 6 bases, with 6 bases between. The CDR3 extends over 12 amino acids. CDR3 DNA: TGTGCCAGCAGCGAACTTAATTCACCCCTCCACTTT. This sequence encodes CASSELNSPLHF.

The rearrangement uses TRBV12-3 or TRBV12-4 and TRBJ1-4, with no clear D. The CDR3 has 13 amino acids. V gave up 3 bases and J gave up 5 bases, with 7 bases separating them. CDR3 sequence: CASSFSGNEKLFF. As DNA, the CDR3 is TGTGCCAGCAGTTTTTCGGGGAATGAAAAACTGTTTTTT.

This clone was found once. V and J are TRBV14 and TRBJ2-2, with D possibly TRBD2 on 6 matching bases. CDR3 length equals 15 residues. Germline V CDR1 and CDR2: SGHDN, FVKESK. Trimming left V 1 base short and J 7 bases short, with 13 bases between. CDR3: CASSQVATGVGELFF. The CDR3 bases are TGTGCCAGCAGCCAAGTGGCTACGGGGGTCGGGGAGCTGTTTTTT.

The chain links TRBV3-1 (or the pseudogene TRBV3-2) to TRBJ2-1; D is possibly TRBD2 (6 bases). Germline V lookup: CDR1 LGHDT, CDR2 YNNKEL (reference sequence). Trimming pared 6 bases from V and 6 bases from J, leaving 9 bases between. The CDR3 spans 12 residues. The CDR3 sequence is CASSGGINEQFF. CDR3 nucleotide sequence: TGTGCCAGCAGTGGGGGGATCAATGAGCAGTTCTTC.